This TCR beta chain was recovered during a study of metastatic and nonmetastatic thyroid tumors. Study in general: Repertoire comparison spanned blood and tumor or nodule tissue of malignant and benign thyroid patients.

Authors' methods: Differences in CDR3 between clinicopathological groups were drawn on to build a classifier intended to discriminate distant-metastatic papillary thyroid cancer patients. With MiXCR, TCRdb reprocessed the PCR reads. TCRdb, not the authors, supplied the V and J calls. The sample carries about 93,000 clones, more than 9.5% recorded once. Ten or more counts support this clone. As yet, its antigen is unknown. Findings of the study overall: Malignant thyroid tumors reportedly had TCR beta diversity that was significantly higher than in benign nodules, in blood and tumor.

All patients were untreated before thyroid surgery. CDR1 is MDHEN and CDR2 is SYDVKM in the germline V gene. CDR3 size: 15 residues. V lost 1 base, J lost 6 bases, and 12 bases lay in between. Sequenced: blood. This clonotype was obtained from a female donor with papillary thyroid cancer or a benign thyroid nodule (not recorded which). Some clones in this sample may be carry-over from other donors' samples. The rearrangement joins TRBV28 to TRBJ1-4; D gene uncertain. The CDR3 sequence is CASSLYLGDYEKLFF. The DNA of the CDR3 is TGTGCCAGCAGTTTATACTTGGGAGATTATGAAAAACTGTTTTTT.